The 8 T cell receptor beta chains below all came from one sample that was sequenced in a study of shared clonotypes between healthy human individuals. Sequenced by immunoSEQ multiplex PCR; TCRdb stores in-frame clones only, minus some. The data hold 950,000 to 1,100,000 clones, with around 74% observed a single time. Sequencing input: memory CD4+ T cells sorted from blood. Subset noted: CD45RA-negative fraction. The receptors shown here come from a man aged 18 to 29 in good health.

This sequence joins TRBV7-2 and TRBJ1-5; 7 nucleotides match TRBD1. With V trimmed by 5 bases and J by 2 bases, 9 bases remained unmatched. Germline values: CDR1 SGHTA, CDR2 FQGNSA. The CDR3 runs to 16 residues. The CDR3 spells CASSARLGQRNQPQHF. In nucleotides, the CDR3 is TGTGCCAGCAGCGCACGATTGGGACAGCGCAATCAGCCCCAGCATTTT.

This clone was counted between two and nine times. The V call is TRBV7-9, the J call TRBJ2-1; 7 bases fit TRBD1. The V gene end was trimmed by 4 bases and the J gene end by 5 bases; junction bases not matched to a gene: 8. This CDR3 contains 15 residues. The germline gives CDR1 SEHNR, CDR2 FQNEAQ (reference sequence). The CDR3 region is CASSSVRDSHNEQFF. DNA of the CDR3: TGTGCCAGCAGCTCGGTGAGGGACAGCCACAATGAGCAGTTCTTC.

The V call is TRBV7-9, the J call TRBJ1-5, with D possibly TRBD1 on 6 matching bases. The CDR3 contains 14 residues. Germline CDR1 reads SEHNR; CDR2 reads FQNEAQ (reference sequence). V shed 5 bases and J shed 1 base, with 9 bases lying between them. CDR3 nucleotides: TGTGCCAGCAGCGACAGGAGCAGCAATCAGCCCCAGCATTTT. It translates to CASSDRSSNQPQHF.

Comments on this clone: A read error may produce the germline difference seen at one junction end. The same CDR3 arises from other DNA sequences in this sample as well. The chain couples TRBV18 to TRBJ1-1, with D hard to call. The CDR3 extends over 14 amino acids. Germline V lookup: CDR1 KGHSH, CDR2 LQKENI. The CDR3 spells CASSPPRQNTEAFF. The CDR3 bases are TGTGCCAGCTCGCCACCGAGACAGAACACTGAAGCTTTCTTT.

This clone was detected only once. This chain links TRBV2 with TRBJ2-7, with D hard to call. The V end lost 8 bases, the J end lost 2 bases, and 7 bases lay between the germline ends. The CDR3 is made up of 11 amino acids. Germline CDR1 is SNHLY and CDR2 is FYNNEI. The CDR3 loop reads CASGLAYEQYF. In DNA form, the CDR3 reads TGTGCCAGCGGTCTCGCCTACGAGCAGTACTTC. Filled out from reference TRBV2 and TRBJ2-7, the complete variable domain reads EPEVTQTPSHQVTQMGQEVILRCVPISNHLYFYWYRQILGQKVEFLVSFYNNEISEKSEIFDDQFSVERPDGSNFTLKIRSTKLEDSAMYFCASGLAYEQYFGPGTRLTVT.

This chain uses TRBV11-2 with TRBJ1-4; 7 bases map to TRBD1. The J segment lost 2 bases and the V segment lost 4 bases, leaving 10 bases of the junction unmatched. The CDR3 extends over 17 amino acids. Germline V gene data show CDR1 as SGHAT and CDR2 as FQNNGV. The CDR3 DNA follows: TGTGCCAGCAGCTCCGGAAACGACAGGGCTACTAATGAAAAACTGTTTTTT. It is translated as CASSSGNDRATNEKLFF. Based on the CDR3 plus reference TRBV11-2 and TRBJ1-4, the full variable domain is EAGVAQSPRYKIIEKRQSVAFWCNPISGHATLYWYQQILGQGPKLLIQFQNNGVVDDSQLPKDRFSAERLKGVDSTLKIQPAKLEDSAVYLCASSSGNDRATNEKLFFGSGTQLSVL.

Comments on this clone: At one end the junction does not follow the germline gene, possibly because of a read error. This sequence joins TRBV19 and TRBJ2-5; tentatively, D is TRBD2 (5 bases). From germline, CDR1 is LNHDA and CDR2 SQIVND (reference sequence). CDR3 length: 15 residues. As DNA, the CDR3 is TGTGCCAGTAGTATAGGGCGTTTGCGGGTAGAGGCCCAGTACTTC. This codes for CASSIGRLRVEAQYF.

The chain has TRBV5-1 and TRBJ2-3, with TRBD2 as a possible D gene (6 bases). The CDR3 runs 14 residues. Germline V gives CDR1 SGHRS, CDR2 YFSETQ. V lost 5 bases to trimming and J lost 0 bases, with 10 bases between them. The CDR3 DNA reads as TGCGCCAGCAGACTAGCCGTAAGCACAGATACGCAGTATTTT. Translating gives CASRLAVSTDTQYF.